What follows describes a single TCR beta chain. Its target is unknown. Naive CD8 populations comprised CD45RO-negative cells positively selected for CCR7, excluding terminally differentiated effector memory CD45RA+ cells. Genomic DNA of every subset was divided equally among multiple immunoSEQ plates. Profiled with immunoSEQ multiplex PCR; TCRdb holds only in-frame clones, not every one. The profile shows about 2,100,000 clones, more than 85% of them singletons. The data originate from a study of shared clonotypes between healthy human individuals. In the study overall: Each donor's CD4 naive and CD4 memory cells filled three plates apiece, CD8 naive two, and CD8 memory one.

The study's findings and limits: Naive subsets tended to show greater estimated richness than memory subsets.

Germline CDR1 SGHAT, CDR2 FQNNGV. The CDR3 extends over 15 amino acids. Trimming removed 5 bases from V and 2 bases from J, with 16 bases in between. Sequenced sample: naive CD8+ T cells from PBMCs. This clonotype was sampled from a man in his late teens or twenties in good health. Some clones in this sample may be carry-over from other donors' samples. The chain uses TRBV11-2 and TRBJ2-7; no clear D gene. CDR3 DNA sequence: TGTGCCAGCAGCCCAGGTGGTATTCCAGCCTACGAGCAGTACTTC. Amino acids: CASSPGGIPAYEQYF.